Each of the 14 T cell receptor beta chains below was sequenced from the same sample in a study of blood T cell repertoires in COVID-19. Data came from immunoSEQ multiplex PCR; TCRdb stores just in-frame clones and leaves some out. There are about 400,000 clones in the sample; 89% occur only once, and 0.95% to 1.5% lies in the top ten. Specimen: peripheral blood. The receptor source for this set is a man between 40 and 49 years old with acute or convalescent COVID-19.

The chain couples TRBV30 to TRBJ2-1, with 9 bases aligning to TRBD2. Germline V gives CDR1 GTSNPN, CDR2 SVGIG (reference sequence). V lost 0 bases, J lost 4 bases, and 4 bases stayed unmatched. This CDR3 region has 15 residues. CDR3 sequence reads: CAWSVSLAGYNEQFF. CDR3 DNA sequence: TGTGCCTGGAGTGTGTCGCTAGCGGGGTACAATGAGCAGTTCTTC.

The rearrangement joins TRBV29-1 to TRBJ1-2, with TRBD1 matching over 9 bases. CDR3 length equals 13 residues. Germline trimming cut 4 bases from V and 4 bases from J; bases unmatched to any gene: 4. In germline, CDR1 is SQVTM, CDR2 ANQGSEA. The CDR3 is CSVGGTGPYGYTF. CDR3 DNA sequence: TGCAGCGTTGGTGGGACAGGGCCCTATGGCTACACCTTC.

V usage is TRBV5-1 and J usage is TRBJ2-6; no clear D. Between the trimmed V and J ends, which lost 0 bases and 2 bases, there was a span of 3 bases. The CDR3 spans 14 residues. Germline assignment: CDR1 SGHRS and CDR2 YFSETQ. The CDR3 sequence is CASSLATGANVLTF. As DNA, the CDR3 is TGCGCCAGCAGCTTGGCAACTGGGGCCAACGTCCTGACTTTC.

The chain recombines TRBV28 with TRBJ1-5, with 8 positions matching TRBD1. CDR3 size: 16 residues. V lost 6 bases to trimming and J lost 0 bases; unmatched junction nucleotides: 7. Germline assignment: CDR1 MDHEN and CDR2 SYDVKM. The CDR3 coding sequence is TGTGCCAGCAGGCAAACCGGGACAGGTAGCAATCAGCCCCAGCATTTT. As protein: CASRQTGTGSNQPQHF.

J is TRBJ1-1 and V is TRBV3-1 (or the pseudogene TRBV3-2); 7 positions match TRBD1. The V and J ends lost 5 bases and 8 bases, in that order; junction bases with no gene match: 5. Germline values: CDR1 LGHDT, CDR2 YNNKEL (reference sequence). The CDR3 extends over 12 amino acids. The chain's CDR3 is CASSGRDSEAFF. DNA for the CDR3: TGTGCCAGCAGCGGTCGGGACAGCGAAGCTTTCTTT.

V and J are TRBV9 and TRBJ2-1; D is unresolved. The germline V and J ends were trimmed by 0 bases and 7 bases, with 8 bases remaining between them. Germline V gene lookup returns CDR1 SGDLS and CDR2 YYNGEE. The CDR3 extends over 13 amino acids. The CDR3 DNA sequence: TGTGCCAGCAGCGTAGGGGCGACGAATGAGCAGTTCTTC. It codes for CASSVGATNEQFF. The whole variable domain, filled in from reference TRBV9 and TRBJ2-1, reads DSGVTQTPKHLITATGQRVTLRCSPRSGDLSVYWYQQSLDQGLQFLIQYYNGEERAKGNILERFSAQQFPDLHSELNLSSLELGDSALYFCASSVGATNEQFFGPGTRLTVL.

This chain connects TRBV5-6 to TRBJ1-1, with D hard to call. With 2 bases removed from V and 7 bases from J, the gap between germline ends came to 18 bases. This CDR3 has 15 residues. CDR1 is SGHDT, CDR2 YYEEEE, per germline. The CDR3 loop reads CASSLLIVRSVEAFF. CDR3 nucleotide sequence: TGTGCCAGCAGCTTATTAATCGTACGATCGGTTGAAGCTTTCTTT. Variable domain in full (rest from reference TRBV5-6 and TRBJ1-1): DAGVTQSPTHLIKTRGQQVTLRCSPKSGHDTVSWYQQALGQGPQFIFQYYEEEERQRGNFPDRFSGHQFPNYSSELNVNALLLGDSALYLCASSLLIVRSVEAFFGQGTRLTVV.

The CDR3 DNA follows: TGTGCCAGCAGCCCGGGACAGGGGGCGCCGATCGGGTACAATGAGCAGTTCTTC. Its translation: CASSPGQGAPIGYNEQFF. This rearrangement joins TRBV7-2 to TRBJ2-1; 12 bases agree with TRBD1. V lost 5 bases to trimming and J lost 4 bases; unmatched junction nucleotides: 12. CDR3 length equals 18 residues. CDR1 and CDR2 from the germline V gene are SGHTA and FQGNSA.

The chain recombines TRBV7-2 with TRBJ2-5, with a tentative D call TRBD1 (5 bases). Germline CDR1 SGHTA, CDR2 FQGNSA. V lost 5 bases and J lost 4, with 14 bases in between. The CDR3 consists of 14 residues. The CDR3 DNA is TGTGCCAGCAGCCGGAGCAGGGCCGGAGAGACCCAGTACTTC. It specifies CASSRSRAGETQYF.

The genes are TRBV6-1 and TRBJ2-2, with unresolved D. V gave up 0 bases and J gave up 7 bases, with 9 bases separating them. Germline-derived CDR1 and CDR2 are MNHNS and SASEGT. This CDR3 comprises 14 residues. CDR3 DNA: TGTGCCAGCAGTGAAGCGACTCCCCACGGGGAGCTGTTTTTT. This encodes CASSEATPHGELFF.

This rearrangement joins TRBV30 to TRBJ1-1; the match to TRBD1 covers 7 bases. With V trimmed by 4 bases and J by 8 bases, 10 bases remained unmatched. The length of the CDR3 is 13 residues. Germline loops: CDR1 GTSNPN, CDR2 SVGIG (reference sequence). CDR3 nucleotide sequence: TGTGCCTGGAACGAAAAAGGGGACAGCGAAGCTTTCTTT. Translating gives CAWNEKGDSEAFF.

The chain combines TRBV11-2 with TRBJ1-1, with TRBD1 as a possible D gene (5 bases). CDR1 is SGHAT and CDR2 is FQNNGV in the germline V gene. This CDR3 contains 15 residues. The ends were cut back, 3 bases at V and 4 bases at J, with 15 bases in the middle. The CDR3 bases are TGTGCCAGCAGCTTCTCAGGTACAAGGGGCACTGAAGCTTTCTTT. Its protein is CASSFSGTRGTEAFF.

The chain has TRBV9 and TRBJ2-1; no firm D call. Per germline, CDR1 SGDLS and CDR2 YYNGEE. The V end was cut by 0 bases, the J end by 8 bases, with 18 bases between. This CDR3 contains 16 residues. CDR3 region: CASSVVIFRLAHEQFF. CDR3 nucleotides: TGTGCCAGCAGCGTAGTGATCTTCCGCTTGGCCCATGAGCAGTTCTTC.

The genes are TRBV28 and TRBJ1-2; D unclear. Looked up from germline, CDR1 is MDHEN and CDR2 is SYDVKM. V was cut by 10 bases and J by 4 bases, with 10 bases left in between. CDR3 length: 11 residues. CDR3 sequence (DNA): TGTGCCACCTTCTTGAGCTATGGCTACACCTTC. Translation: CATFLSYGYTF.